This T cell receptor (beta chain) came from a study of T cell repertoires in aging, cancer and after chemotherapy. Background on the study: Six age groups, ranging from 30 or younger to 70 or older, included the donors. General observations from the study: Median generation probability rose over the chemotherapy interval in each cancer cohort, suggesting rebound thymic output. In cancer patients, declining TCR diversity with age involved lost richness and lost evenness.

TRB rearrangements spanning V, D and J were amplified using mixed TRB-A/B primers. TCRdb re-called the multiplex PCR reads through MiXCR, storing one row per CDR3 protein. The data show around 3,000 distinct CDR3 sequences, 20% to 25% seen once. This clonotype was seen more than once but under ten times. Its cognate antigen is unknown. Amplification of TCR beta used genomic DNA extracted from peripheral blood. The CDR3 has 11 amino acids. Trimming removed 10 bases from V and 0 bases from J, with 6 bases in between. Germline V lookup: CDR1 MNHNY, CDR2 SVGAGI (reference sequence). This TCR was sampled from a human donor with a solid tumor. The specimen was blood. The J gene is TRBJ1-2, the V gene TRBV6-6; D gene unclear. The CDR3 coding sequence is TGTGCCACCGCGGCTAACTATGGCTACACCTTC. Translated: CATAANYGYTF.